The following is a T cell receptor (beta chain) sequence with its context. The data were obtained in a study of blood T cell repertoires in COVID-19. About the research overall: Acute and convalescent COVID-19 samples came from the United States, Italy and Spain.

This CDR3 is 14 amino acids long. Trimming took 5 bases from V and 4 from J, leaving 15 bases between them. Germline CDR1 is MDHEN and CDR2 is SYDVKM. TCRdb keeps only in-frame clones here, not all; method: immunoSEQ multiplex PCR. The data contain 300,000 to 350,000 clones, approximately 90% of them singletons. This sequence was found in a woman younger than 45 with COVID-19, enrolled during active disease. The J gene is TRBJ2-7, the V gene TRBV28; TRBD1 is a possible D gene (7 bases). The sample comprised peripheral blood. As DNA, the CDR3 is TGTGCCAGCAGTGTCCACCAGGGGGGTTACGAGCAGTACTTC. It codes for CASSVHQGGYEQYF.